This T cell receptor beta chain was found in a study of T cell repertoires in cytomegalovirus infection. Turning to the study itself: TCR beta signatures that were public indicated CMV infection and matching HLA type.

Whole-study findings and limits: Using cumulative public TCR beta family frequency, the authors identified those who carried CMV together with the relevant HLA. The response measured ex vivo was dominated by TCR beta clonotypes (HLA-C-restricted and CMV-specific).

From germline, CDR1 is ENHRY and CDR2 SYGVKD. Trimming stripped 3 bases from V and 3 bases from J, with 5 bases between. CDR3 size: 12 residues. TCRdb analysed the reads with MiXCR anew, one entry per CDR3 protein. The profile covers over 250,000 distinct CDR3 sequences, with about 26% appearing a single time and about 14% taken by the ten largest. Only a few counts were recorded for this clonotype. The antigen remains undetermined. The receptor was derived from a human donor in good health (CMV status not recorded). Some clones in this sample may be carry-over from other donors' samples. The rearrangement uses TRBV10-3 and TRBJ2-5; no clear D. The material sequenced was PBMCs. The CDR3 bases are TGTGCCATCAGTGAAGGAGAAGAGACCCAGTACTTC. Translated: CAISEGEETQYF.